The clone carrying this TCR beta chain was seen at least ten times. The data were obtained in a study of prognosis after radiotherapy for stage I lung cancer. The TCR beta CDR3 region was amplified from genomic DNA, with two rounds of multiplex PCR being used for the amplification. Round-one PCR had primers specific to each TRBV and TRBJ gene. MiXCR, applied by TCRdb to the multiplex PCR reads, yields one record per CDR3 protein. Among more than 30,000 distinct CDR3 sequences listed, around 30% were seen once. Per the germline V gene, CDR1 is SEHNR and CDR2 is FQNEAQ (reference sequence). This CDR3 is built from 13 residues. Trimming removed 0 bases at V and 4 bases at J, with 7 bases between.

The sequence derives from a donor aged 50 or older with non-small cell lung cancer. The chain joins TRBV7-9 to TRBJ2-7; TRBD2 might be the D (5 bases). The source was PBMCs, collected before or after stereotactic body radiation therapy (not recorded which). The CDR3 DNA sequence: TGTGCCAGCAGCTTAGCGGGAGTTTACGAGCAGTACTTC. Protein sequence: CASSLAGVYEQYF.